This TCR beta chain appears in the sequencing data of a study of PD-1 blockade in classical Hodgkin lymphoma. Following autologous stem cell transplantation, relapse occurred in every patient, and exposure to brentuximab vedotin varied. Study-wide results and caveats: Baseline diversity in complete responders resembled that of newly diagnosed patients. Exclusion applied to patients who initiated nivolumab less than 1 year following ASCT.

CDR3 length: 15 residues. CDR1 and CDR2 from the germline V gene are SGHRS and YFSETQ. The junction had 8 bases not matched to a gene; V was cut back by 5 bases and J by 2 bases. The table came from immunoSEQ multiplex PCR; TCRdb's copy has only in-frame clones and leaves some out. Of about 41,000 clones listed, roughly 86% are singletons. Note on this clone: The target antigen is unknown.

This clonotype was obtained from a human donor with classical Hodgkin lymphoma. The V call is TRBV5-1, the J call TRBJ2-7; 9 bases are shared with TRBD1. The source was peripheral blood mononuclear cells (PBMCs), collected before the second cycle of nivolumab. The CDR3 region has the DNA TGCGCCAGCAGATATACCACAGGGGGCCCCTACGAGCAGTACTTC. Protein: CASRYTTGGPYEQYF. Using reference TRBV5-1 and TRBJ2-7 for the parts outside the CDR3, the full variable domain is KAGVTQTPRYLIKTRGQQVTLSCSPISGHRSVSWYQQTPGQGLQFLFEYFSETQRNKGNFPGRFSGRQFSNSRSEMNVSTLELGDSALYLCASRYTTGGPYEQYFGPGTRLTVT.